The clone carrying this T cell receptor beta chain showed up just a few times. Its antigen remains unknown. V was pared by 3 bases and J by 9 bases, with 9 bases between. Germline V gene lookup returns CDR1 SQVTM and CDR2 ANQGSEA. This CDR3 contains 11 residues. TCRdb fed the RACE reads into MiXCR, producing one record per CDR3 protein. Counted here are about 49,000 distinct CDR3 sequences, approximately 9.1% occurring once; the ten biggest clones make up around 4.3%. Stated time point: patch test 1, 2 weeks after DPC sensitization. Specified treatment: therapeutic diphenylcyclopropenone sensitization with weekly scalp DPC. Drawing of blood took place ahead of applying each patch test. These data come from a study of human T cells and chemical hapten exposure. Study-wide context: The study lasted about 24 weeks, and patients were dosed weekly with diphenylcyclopropenone on the scalp throughout.

Notes on the study in general: Patch test score showed a positive correlation with PT1 expanded TCR counts.

This material consisted of whole blood, taken in connection with sensitization to the hapten diphenylcyclopropenone (DPC). This receptor was identified in a woman between 50 and 59 years old with alopecia areata. Some clones in this sample may be carry-over from other donors' samples. V gene TRBV29-1 combines with J gene TRBJ2-1; D may be TRBD2 (6 bases). CDR3 amino acids: CSVEVGLEQFF. In nucleotides, the CDR3 is TGCAGCGTTGAGGTGGGACTTGAGCAGTTCTTC.